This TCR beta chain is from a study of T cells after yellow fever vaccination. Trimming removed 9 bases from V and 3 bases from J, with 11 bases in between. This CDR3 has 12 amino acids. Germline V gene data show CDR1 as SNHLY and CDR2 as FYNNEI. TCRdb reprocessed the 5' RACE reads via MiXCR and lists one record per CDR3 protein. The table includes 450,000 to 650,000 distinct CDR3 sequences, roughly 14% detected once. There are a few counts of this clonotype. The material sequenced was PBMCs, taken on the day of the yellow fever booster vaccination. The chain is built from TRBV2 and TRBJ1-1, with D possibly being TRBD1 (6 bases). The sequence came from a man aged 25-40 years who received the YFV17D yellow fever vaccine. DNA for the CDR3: TGTGCCAGATTGGGGGGCGACACTGAAGCTTTCTTT. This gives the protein CARLGGDTEAFF.